This record covers a single T cell receptor beta chain. This record comes from a study of control samples from healthy donors and cancer patients. Using immunoSEQ multiplex PCR, the repertoire was profiled, and TCRdb retains in-frame clones only, with some absent. The sample has 95,000 to 120,000 clones; 82% are singletons. What was sequenced was blood. The clonotype originates from a man between 18 and 29 years old in good health.

For the CDR3, the DNA is TGTGCCAGCAGCTTAGGCAGAAACTATGGCTACACCTTC. This sequence encodes CASSLGRNYGYTF. The chain combines TRBV7-8 with TRBJ1-2, with unresolved D. Germline V gene data show CDR1 as SGHVS and CDR2 as FQNEAQ. The CDR3 covers 13 residues. V dropped 1 base and J dropped 2 bases, with 5 bases sitting between them.